The source of this TCR beta chain is a study of post-analysis software for immune sequencing data. Study results and caveats: A handful of TRBV segments were significantly more frequent in patients than in controls. TRBV5-6, TRBV5-1 and TRBV20-1 were among these segments.

This CDR3 is built from 12 residues. Germline loops: CDR1 MNHNY, CDR2 SVGAGI (reference sequence). The germline V and J ends were trimmed by 6 bases and 3 bases, with 8 bases remaining between them. Comments on this clonotype: The antigen remains unidentified.

Unique molecular identifiers were built into the TCR beta cDNA libraries. Researchers reported 550,000 or so cDNA molecules coming from approximately 1 to 10 million T cells. TCRdb re-analysed the PCR reads in MiXCR, keeping a single row per CDR3 protein. This sample has approximately 660,000 distinct CDR3 sequences; approximately 60% occur once, and the top ten carry about 10%. The rearrangement joins TRBV6-6 to TRBJ1-1; D gene uncertain. The receptor's source is a girl aged 2-10 years with multiple sclerosis. Sequenced sample: blood. In DNA form, the CDR3 reads TGTGCCAGCAGACTCACGGACACTGAAGCTTTCTTT. Protein sequence: CASRLTDTEAFF.